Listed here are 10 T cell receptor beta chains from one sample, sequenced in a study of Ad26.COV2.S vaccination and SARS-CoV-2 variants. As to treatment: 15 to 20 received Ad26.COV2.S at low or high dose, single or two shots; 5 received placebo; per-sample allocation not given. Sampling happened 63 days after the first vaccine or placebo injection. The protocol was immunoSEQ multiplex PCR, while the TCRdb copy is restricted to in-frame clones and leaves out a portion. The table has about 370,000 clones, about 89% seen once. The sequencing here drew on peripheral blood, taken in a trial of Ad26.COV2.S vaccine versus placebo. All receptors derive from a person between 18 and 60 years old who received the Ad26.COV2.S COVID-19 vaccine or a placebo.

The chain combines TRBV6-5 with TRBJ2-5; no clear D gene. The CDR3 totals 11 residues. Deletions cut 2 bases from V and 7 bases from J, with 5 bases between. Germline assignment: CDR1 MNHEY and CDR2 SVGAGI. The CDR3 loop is CASSYRRTQYF. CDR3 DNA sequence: TGTGCCAGCAGTTACAGGAGGACCCAGTACTTC.

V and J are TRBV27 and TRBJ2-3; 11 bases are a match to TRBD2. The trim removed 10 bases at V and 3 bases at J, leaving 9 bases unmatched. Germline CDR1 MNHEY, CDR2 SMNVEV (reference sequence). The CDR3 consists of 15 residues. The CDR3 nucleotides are TGTGCCACCGGAAATAGCGGGAGGGTGACAGATACGCAGTATTTT. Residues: CATGNSGRVTDTQYF.

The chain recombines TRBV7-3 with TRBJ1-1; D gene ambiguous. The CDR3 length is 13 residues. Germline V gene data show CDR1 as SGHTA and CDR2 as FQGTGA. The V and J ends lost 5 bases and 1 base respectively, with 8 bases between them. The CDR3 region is CASSGGWNTEAFF. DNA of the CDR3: TGTGCCAGCAGCGGTGGGTGGAACACTGAAGCTTTCTTT.

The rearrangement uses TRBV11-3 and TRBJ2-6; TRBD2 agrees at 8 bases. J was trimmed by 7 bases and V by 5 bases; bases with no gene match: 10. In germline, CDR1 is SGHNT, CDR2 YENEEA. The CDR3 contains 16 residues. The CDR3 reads CASSPRGGTGANVLTF. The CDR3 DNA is TGTGCCAGCAGCCCCCGGGGGGGGACGGGAGCCAACGTCCTGACTTTC.

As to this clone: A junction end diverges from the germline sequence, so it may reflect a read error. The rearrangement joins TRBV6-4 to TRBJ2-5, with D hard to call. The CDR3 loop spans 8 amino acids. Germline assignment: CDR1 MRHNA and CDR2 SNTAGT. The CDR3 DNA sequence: TGTGCCAGCAGTGACGGGCACTTC. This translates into CASSDGHF.

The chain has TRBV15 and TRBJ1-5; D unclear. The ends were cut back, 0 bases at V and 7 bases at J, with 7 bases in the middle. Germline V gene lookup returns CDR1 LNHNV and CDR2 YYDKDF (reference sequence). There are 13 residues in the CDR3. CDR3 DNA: TGTGCCACCAGCAGAGAGGTCGGCCAGCCCCAGCATTTT. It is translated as CATSREVGQPQHF.

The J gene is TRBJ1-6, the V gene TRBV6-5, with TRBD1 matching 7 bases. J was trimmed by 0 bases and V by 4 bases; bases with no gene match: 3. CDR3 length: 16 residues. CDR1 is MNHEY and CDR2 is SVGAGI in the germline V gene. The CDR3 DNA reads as TGTGCCAGCAGTTTGGACAGGAGCTCCTATAATTCACCCCTCCACTTT. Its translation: CASSLDRSSYNSPLHF.

CDR3: CASSISDRGSAEAFF. The CDR3 region has the DNA TGTGCCAGTAGTATTTCGGACAGGGGGAGCGCTGAAGCTTTCTTT. This chain connects TRBV19 to TRBJ1-1; TRBD1 matches 10 bases. This CDR3 is 15 amino acids long. V lost 3 bases and J lost 6; bases outside the gene matches: 7. Germline CDR1 LNHDA, CDR2 SQIVND (reference sequence).

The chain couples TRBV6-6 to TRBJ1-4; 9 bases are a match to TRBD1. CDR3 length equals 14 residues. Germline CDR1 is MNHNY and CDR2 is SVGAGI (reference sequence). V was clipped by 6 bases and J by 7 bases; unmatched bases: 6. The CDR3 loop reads CASRGQGQGEKLFF. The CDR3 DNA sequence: TGTGCCAGCAGAGGACAGGGGCAGGGTGAAAAACTGTTTTTT.

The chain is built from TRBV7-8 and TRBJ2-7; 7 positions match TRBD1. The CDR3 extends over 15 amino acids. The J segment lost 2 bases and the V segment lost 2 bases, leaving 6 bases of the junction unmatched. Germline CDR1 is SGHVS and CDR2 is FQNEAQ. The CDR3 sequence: CASSLNRGRAYEQYF. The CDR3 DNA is TGTGCCAGCAGCTTAAACAGGGGAAGGGCCTACGAGCAGTACTTC.